This T cell receptor beta chain was sequenced for a study of blood T cell repertoires in COVID-19. Researchers sorted participants into cohorts using their self-reported clinical history. Two consecutive negative NP/OP PCR tests, clearance, or resolved symptoms defined Cohort 3 recovery. The CDR3 has 14 amino acids. Germline CDR1 is SNHLY and CDR2 is FYNNEI. With 11 bases removed from V and 0 bases from J, the gap between germline ends came to 11 bases. The table came from immunoSEQ multiplex PCR; TCRdb's copy has only in-frame clones and leaves some out. The table records roughly 380,000 clones, 87% of them present only once.

This clonotype was sampled from a woman aged 25 to 45 who had recovered from COVID-19. V gene TRBV2 combines with J gene TRBJ1-6; tentatively, D is TRBD1 (6 bases). The sequenced sample was PBMCs or T cells enriched from blood (not recorded which). CDR3: CAGQGSSYNSPLHF. CDR3 DNA sequence: TGTGCCGGCCAGGGGAGCTCCTATAATTCACCCCTCCACTTT. The full variable domain, its missing parts supplied by reference TRBV2 and TRBJ1-6, is EPEVTQTPSHQVTQMGQEVILRCVPISNHLYFYWYRQILGQKVEFLVSFYNNEISEKSEIFDDQFSVERPDGSNFTLKIRSTKLEDSAMYFCAGQGSSYNSPLHFGNGTRLTVT.